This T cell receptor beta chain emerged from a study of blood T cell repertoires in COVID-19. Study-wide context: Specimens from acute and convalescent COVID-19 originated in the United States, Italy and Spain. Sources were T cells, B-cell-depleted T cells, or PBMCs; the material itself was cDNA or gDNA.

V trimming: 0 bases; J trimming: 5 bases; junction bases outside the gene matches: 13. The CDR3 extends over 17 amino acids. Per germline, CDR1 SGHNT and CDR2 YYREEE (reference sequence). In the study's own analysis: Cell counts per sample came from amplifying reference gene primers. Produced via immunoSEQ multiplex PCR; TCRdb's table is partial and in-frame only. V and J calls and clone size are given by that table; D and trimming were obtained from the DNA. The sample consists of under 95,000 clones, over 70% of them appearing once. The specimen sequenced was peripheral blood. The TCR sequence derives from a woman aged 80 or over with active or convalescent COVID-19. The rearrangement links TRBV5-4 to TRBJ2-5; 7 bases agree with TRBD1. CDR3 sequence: CASSLAKGRQGSETQYF. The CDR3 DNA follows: TGTGCCAGCAGCTTGGCCAAAGGGAGACAGGGTTCGGAGACCCAGTACTTC. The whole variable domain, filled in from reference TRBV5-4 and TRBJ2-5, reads ETGVTQSPTHLIKTRGQQVTLRCSSQSGHNTVSWYQQALGQGPQFIFQYYREEENGRGNFPPRFSGLQFPNYSSELNVNALELDDSALYLCASSLAKGRQGSETQYFGPGTRLLVL.